The 30 T cell receptor beta chains below all came from one sample that was sequenced in a study of T-cell memory formation after mild COVID-19 (dated by TCRdb to 2020 to 2023). The method behind the library was 5' RACE. The sequencer was an Illumina NovaSeq 6000. The public reads were reanalyzed by TCRdb: fastp trimming at Q25, MiXCR alignment, in-frame beta chains only. Each CDR3 protein appears once, grouped with its most common genes and DNA. This sample holds under 400,000 distinct CDR3 sequences; 25% to 30% were observed only once. The top ten hold roughly 14% of the sample. The specimen was PBMCs or a T cell subset sorted from them (not recorded which). The receptors here all came from an adult woman who had mild COVID-19 (a few samples of this study predate the infection). The sample titles of this study are shuffled in the database, so cell type and time point are left out; the donor was told from shared clones.

This clonotype was seen only a few times. The rearrangement uses TRBV14 and TRBJ2-7; 9 nucleotides align to TRBD2. Losses at the gene ends were 5 bases for V and 2 bases for J; bases not matched to a gene: 7. This CDR3 has 15 amino acids. Germline V gives CDR1 SGHDN, CDR2 FVKESK. Here the CDR3 reads CASSGTGLAAYEQYF. In DNA, the CDR3 is TGTGCCAGCAGCGGAACGGGACTAGCCGCCTACGAGCAGTACTTC.

This clonotype has ten or more counts. This sequence joins TRBV30 and TRBJ2-1, with 11 nucleotides matching TRBD2. The J segment lost 10 bases and the V segment lost 8 bases, leaving 10 bases of the junction unmatched. Germline loops: CDR1 GTSNPN, CDR2 SVGIG (reference sequence). The CDR3 sequence is 13 residues long. As DNA, the CDR3 is TGTGCCGTTCTACTAGCGGGAGATGACGAGCAGTTCTTC. Its translation: CAVLLAGDDEQFF.

This clonotype has a handful of counts. The chain employs TRBV29-1 and TRBJ2-1; D is undetermined. CDR1 and CDR2 from the germline V gene are SQVTM and ANQGSEA. This CDR3 is built from 14 residues. The V and J ends lost 7 bases and 0 bases respectively, with 13 bases between them. The CDR3 protein is CSGRGQPSYNEQFF. As DNA, the CDR3 is TGCAGCGGCCGTGGGCAGCCCTCCTACAATGAGCAGTTCTTC.

V and J are TRBV20-1 and TRBJ1-1, with a tentative D call TRBD1 (6 bases). This CDR3 contains 13 residues. V lost 3 bases to trimming and J lost 6 bases, with 14 bases between them. Germline CDR1 and CDR2: DFQATT and SNEGSKA (reference sequence). CDR3 sequence (DNA): TGCAGTGCTAGGGGGCAGGGGAGGCCTGAAGCTTTCTTT. Encoded protein: CSARGQGRPEAFF.

The chain is built from TRBV7-8 and TRBJ2-7, with 8 bases that match TRBD1. The germline gives CDR1 SGHVS, CDR2 FQNEAQ. The junction had 5 bases not matched to a gene; V was cut back by 3 bases and J by 7 bases. The CDR3 runs 13 residues. CDR3 nucleotide sequence: TGTGCCAGCAGCTTCGGTCGGACAGGGGAGCAGTACTTC. Its protein is CASSFGRTGEQYF.

This chain uses TRBV12-3 or TRBV12-4 with TRBJ2-7; 12 bases fit TRBD1. The CDR3 consists of 15 residues. With V trimmed by 5 bases and J by 2 bases, 4 bases remained unmatched. The CDR3 DNA follows: TGTGCCAGCAGTGGGGACAGGGGGCCTACCTACGAGCAGTACTTC. Its protein is CASSGDRGPTYEQYF.

This chain joins TRBV7-2 and TRBJ2-2, with TRBD1 as a possible D gene (6 bases). Per germline, CDR1 SGHTA and CDR2 FQGNSA. V lost 6 bases and J lost 2, with 16 bases in between. CDR3 length: 16 residues. As DNA, the CDR3 is TGTGCCAGCAGACAAACCGGGACAAGAAACACCGGGGAGCTGTTTTTT. This translates into CASRQTGTRNTGELFF.

This chain links TRBV6-2 or TRBV6-3 with TRBJ2-7; TRBD1 might be the D (5 bases). Deletions cut 0 bases from V and 4 bases from J, with 7 bases between. CDR3 length: 13 amino acids. CDR1 is MNHEY and CDR2 is SVGEGT in the germline V gene. CDR3 DNA sequence: TGTGCCAGCAGTTACTCTAGGGGTTACGAGCAGTACTTC. As protein: CASSYSRGYEQYF.

The rearrangement uses TRBV4-2 and TRBJ2-2; D possibly corresponds to TRBD2 (7 bases). Germline CDR1 is LGHNA and CDR2 is YNFKEQ. Trimming stripped 5 bases from V and 5 bases from J, with 15 bases between. CDR3 length: 15 amino acids. CDR3 region: CASSWGGVRTGELFF. As DNA, the CDR3 is TGTGCCAGCAGCTGGGGGGGCGTTCGAACCGGGGAGCTGTTTTTT.

The V call is TRBV20-1, the J call TRBJ2-5, with 7 bases matching TRBD2. V was clipped by 1 base and J by 4 bases; unmatched bases: 9. The CDR3 length is 15 residues. CDR1 is DFQATT, CDR2 SNEGSKA, per germline (reference sequence). The CDR3 is CSARVGREMRETQYF. The CDR3 DNA follows: TGCAGTGCTAGAGTTGGGCGGGAGATGCGAGAGACCCAGTACTTC.

In this sample, this clonotype turned up a few times. V usage is TRBV7-2 and J usage is TRBJ2-3, with TRBD2 matching 11 bases. The CDR3 has 15 residues. Looked up from germline, CDR1 is SGHTA and CDR2 is FQGNSA. J lost 7 bases, V lost 1 base, and 4 bases had no gene match. CDR3 DNA sequence: TGTGCCAGCAGCTTAGGGGGGACTAGCGGACATACGCAGTATTTT. It translates to CASSLGGTSGHTQYF.

The CDR3 region has the DNA TGCAGTGCTCGGGGACGCTGGACAGCTTACCCGTACGAGCAGTACTTC. Translation: CSARGRWTAYPYEQYF. The chain recombines TRBV20-1 with TRBJ2-7; D is possibly TRBD1 (6 bases). Trimming cost V 5 bases and J 4 bases, with 24 bases left between them. CDR3 length equals 16 residues. Germline V CDR1 and CDR2: DFQATT, SNEGSKA (reference sequence).

This clonotype was counted only a few times. The V and J genes are TRBV5-1 and TRBJ2-2; D gene unclear. The CDR3 contains 13 residues. V gave up 1 base and J gave up 6 bases, with 7 bases separating them. CDR1 is SGHRS and CDR2 is YFSETQ in the germline V gene. The CDR3 DNA reads as TGCGCCAGCAGCTTGAGGGTGTCCGGGGAGCTGTTTTTT. It is translated as CASSLRVSGELFF.

The V call is TRBV12-3 or TRBV12-4, the J call TRBJ1-6; TRBD1 is a possible D gene (5 bases). The CDR3 totals 13 residues. Trimming removed 4 bases at V and 9 bases at J, with 10 bases between. The CDR3 DNA reads TGTGCCAGCAGTTACCTTCAGGGTTCACCCCTCCACTTT. Protein product: CASSYLQGSPLHF.

This clonotype was seen a few times. The chain couples TRBV11-3 to TRBJ2-1, with 11 bases matching TRBD2. Trimming removed 5 bases from V and 7 bases from J; junction bases left unmatched: 7. Germline assignment: CDR1 SGHNT and CDR2 YENEEA. The CDR3 is 15 residues long. The CDR3 region has the DNA TGTGCCAGCAGCCCACTAGCGGGAGTAGAGAATGAGCAGTTCTTC. Translating it yields CASSPLAGVENEQFF.

The CDR3 spells CATSDRPSTDTQYF. The CDR3 nucleotides read TGTGCCACCAGTGACCGGCCGAGCACAGATACGCAGTATTTT. The rearrangement joins TRBV24-1 to TRBJ2-3; D gene ambiguous. The CDR3 has 14 amino acids. Trimming stripped 4 bases from V and 0 bases from J, with 7 bases between. In germline, CDR1 is KGHDR, CDR2 SFDVKD.

This clonotype came up a few times. The chain employs TRBV12-3 or TRBV12-4 and TRBJ2-7; tentative D call: TRBD2 (7 bases). This CDR3 has 15 amino acids. The V end lost 3 bases, the J end lost 1 base, and 13 bases lay between the germline ends. The CDR3 sequence: CASSLGGRPSYEQYF. The CDR3 bases are TGTGCCAGCAGTTTGGGGGGGCGACCATCCTACGAGCAGTACTTC.

The rearrangement joins TRBV20-1 to TRBJ1-3; D might be TRBD1 (5 bases). Trimming pared 1 base from V and 2 bases from J, leaving 12 bases between. The CDR3 contains 15 residues. The V gene's germline CDR1 is DFQATT and CDR2 SNEGSKA (reference sequence). The CDR3 coding sequence is TGCAGTGCTAGAGTTCCAGGGCCTACTGGAAACACCATATATTTT. Residues: CSARVPGPTGNTIYF.

The sample holds a few counts of this clonotype. The chain carries TRBV7-9 and TRBJ2-7; 10 nucleotides match TRBD2. Germline V gene lookup returns CDR1 SEHNR and CDR2 FQNEAQ (reference sequence). This CDR3 is built from 15 residues. The J segment lost 3 bases and the V segment lost 5 bases, leaving 7 bases of the junction unmatched. This chain's CDR3 is CASSPVASGSYEQYF. CDR3 in DNA: TGTGCCAGCAGCCCCGTCGCTAGCGGGAGCTACGAGCAGTACTTC.

The sample holds many counts of this clonotype. The chain uses TRBV11-2 and TRBJ2-2, with D unresolved. The germline gives CDR1 SGHAT, CDR2 FQNNGV. The CDR3 has 14 residues. V was pared by 1 base and J by 6 bases, with 9 bases between. The CDR3 DNA follows: TGTGCCAGCAGCTTAGGGAGAGAGGCCGGGGAGCTGTTTTTT. As protein: CASSLGREAGELFF.

V and J are TRBV18 and TRBJ1-2, with no clear D. Trimming took off 3 bases at V and 3 bases at J, with 8 bases between the two ends. The CDR3 has 13 amino acids. The germline V gene has CDR1 KGHSH and CDR2 LQKENI. CDR3 coding DNA: TGTGCCAGCTCACCCGTTCGGGACTATGGCTACACCTTC. Translated: CASSPVRDYGYTF.

This clonotype has only one observation. The chain has TRBV20-1 and TRBJ2-4; tentatively, D is TRBD1 (5 bases). The CDR3 loop spans 15 amino acids. Germline CDR1 and CDR2: DFQATT and SNEGSKA (reference sequence). Trimming removed 2 bases from V and 0 bases from J, with 11 bases in between. The CDR3 here is CSARRGRIAKNIQYF. As DNA, the CDR3 is TGCAGTGCTAGAAGGGGCAGGATAGCCAAAAACATTCAGTACTTC.

This clonotype showed up just a few times. This sequence joins TRBV15 and TRBJ2-3; D call uncertain. V lost 1 base and J lost 0, with 2 bases in between. This CDR3 region has 13 residues. In germline, CDR1 is LNHNV, CDR2 YYDKDF (reference sequence). In DNA, the CDR3 is TGTGCCACCAGCAGAGGTAGCACAGATACGCAGTATTTT. Protein sequence: CATSRGSTDTQYF.

This clonotype was found a few times. This sequence joins TRBV6-6 and TRBJ1-1; D may be TRBD1 (6 bases). The germline V gene has CDR1 MNHNY and CDR2 SVGAGI (reference sequence). This CDR3 spans 13 amino acids. V was clipped by 5 bases and J by 11 bases, with 18 bases between them. The chain's CDR3 is CASSLRVLGGAFF. In DNA form, the CDR3 reads TGTGCCAGCAGTCTCAGGGTTCTAGGGGGGGCTTTCTTT.

This clonotype was observed a few times. The rearrangement joins TRBV9 to TRBJ1-1, with D unclear. The CDR3 runs to 15 residues. CDR1 is SGDLS and CDR2 is YYNGEE in the germline V gene. With 0 bases removed from V and 0 bases from J, the gap between germline ends came to 9 bases. This chain's CDR3 is CASSVAAQMNTEAFF. The CDR3 coding sequence is TGTGCCAGCAGCGTAGCGGCACAGATGAACACTGAAGCTTTCTTT.

The gene calls are TRBV9 and TRBJ2-5; 7 nucleotides match TRBD2. CDR3 size: 15 residues. Germline CDR1 reads SGDLS; CDR2 reads YYNGEE. The ends lost 2 bases at V and 9 bases at J; junction bases unmatched: 13. CDR3 coding DNA: TGTGCCAGCAGCGTGGGGACTCCCCGCGCGGGGGCCCAGTACTTC. The encoded protein is CASSVGTPRAGAQYF.

The chain carries TRBV4-1 and TRBJ2-3, with D possibly TRBD1 on 6 matching bases. Germline assignment: CDR1 MGHRA and CDR2 YSYEKL. CDR3 length equals 14 residues. The V end was cut by 4 bases, the J end by 6 bases, with 14 bases between. CDR3 in amino acids: CASSLGQNTDTQYF. CDR3 nucleotides: TGCGCCAGCAGCCTTGGACAGAACACGGATACGCAGTATTTT.

As DNA, the CDR3 is TGTGCCACCAGTGATTTGCTCACAGGGGATCAATCCTACGAGCAGTACTTC. Translating it yields CATSDLLTGDQSYEQYF. The chain joins TRBV24-1 to TRBJ2-7, with 7 nucleotides matching TRBD1. V trimming: 0 bases; J trimming: 1 base; junction bases outside the gene matches: 8. Germline assignment: CDR1 KGHDR and CDR2 SFDVKD. CDR3 size: 17 residues.

This clonotype was detected once. The rearrangement uses TRBV3-1 and TRBJ2-7; either TRBD1 or TRBD2 may supply D (5 bases each). Germline assignment: CDR1 LGHDT and CDR2 YNNKEL (reference sequence). V lost 1 base and J lost 7, with 11 bases in between. CDR3 size: 13 residues. The CDR3 spells CASSQGSGGEQYF. The DNA of the CDR3 is TGTGCCAGCAGCCAAGGAAGTGGGGGAGAGCAGTACTTC.

The chain combines TRBV5-4 with TRBJ2-5; tentatively, D is TRBD2 (7 bases). The germline gives CDR1 SGHNT, CDR2 YYREEE (reference sequence). V lost 4 bases and J 5 bases, leaving 24 bases between the germline ends. This CDR3 region has 17 residues. CDR3 region: CASSPGGASIPGETQYF. In DNA, the CDR3 is TGTGCCAGCAGCCCTGGGGGGGCTAGCATCCCCGGCGAGACCCAGTACTTC.